This T cell receptor beta chain is from a study of T cells in women clearing cervical HPV infection. This CDR3 is built from 16 residues. Trimming at V came to 4 bases and at J to 4 bases, leaving 11 bases not matched to a gene. Germline loops: CDR1 SQVTM, CDR2 ANQGSEA. The table came from immunoSEQ multiplex PCR; TCRdb's copy has only in-frame clones and leaves some out. This table lists approximately 34,000 clones. A remark on this clone: Sequencing ends 3 residues short of the CDR3 end; the germline J gene provides the rest.

The chain employs TRBV29-1 and TRBJ2-1; TRBD1 aligns across 9 bases. Sequenced input: blood buffy coat. The receptor's source is a woman aged 18 to 75 with a cervical HPV16 infection that either progressed to CIN3+ or cleared (not recorded which). Partial CDR3 DNA: TGCAGCGTTGCCCTTGGGTTAGGGACAGGGTACAATGAG. It is translated as CSVALGLGTGYNE. The entire CDR3 protein is CSVALGLGTGYNEQFF.